The rows below give T cell receptor beta chains drawn from one sample of a study of blood T cell repertoires in COVID-19. Generated by immunoSEQ multiplex PCR, the TCRdb table keeps only in-frame clones and is missing some. Of around 250,000 clones in the sample, roughly 81% were seen once. Material for sequencing was PBMCs or T cells enriched from blood (not recorded which). These receptors all stem from a woman between 50 and 59 years old who had been exposed to COVID-19. Both conserved end residues are part of each CDR3. The order of the fields is D gene, clone size, J gene, V gene, CDR3 protein, CDR3 DNA. A D gene is named only where the DNA matches it firmly. Clone size appears in some rows only: once, few, many, or a class for an expanded clone.

d_gene: -
abundance: -
j_gene: TRBJ1-3
v_gene: TRBV7-9
CDR3aa: CASSYNQGFLRWF
CDR3nt: TGTGCCAGCAGCTACAATCAGGGTTTTTTGAGGTGGTTT

d_gene: TRBD1
abundance: once
j_gene: TRBJ1-6
v_gene: TRBV2
CDR3aa: CASSYRGRNSPLHF
CDR3nt: TGTGCCAGCAGTTACAGGGGGAGGAATTCACCCCTCCACTTT

d_gene: -
abundance: -
j_gene: TRBJ1-2
v_gene: TRBV6-5
CDR3aa: CASKEGEGIYGYTF
CDR3nt: TGTGCCAGCAAGGAAGGGGAAGGGATTTATGGCTACACCTTC

d_gene: TRBD2
abundance: -
j_gene: TRBJ2-1
v_gene: TRBV7-9
CDR3aa: CASTAPGLADNEQFF
CDR3nt: TGTGCCAGCACTGCACCGGGACTAGCGGACAATGAGCAGTTCTTC

d_gene: -
abundance: -
j_gene: TRBJ1-5
v_gene: TRBV19
CDR3aa: CASSIEGGVNQPQHF
CDR3nt: TGTGCCAGTAGTATAGAAGGCGGGGTTAATCAGCCCCAGCATTTT

d_gene: TRBD1
abundance: -
j_gene: TRBJ1-2
v_gene: TRBV12-3/TRBV12-4
CDR3aa: CASRHGTAYGYTF
CDR3nt: TGTGCCAGCAGGCATGGGACAGCCTATGGCTACACCTTC

d_gene: -
abundance: -
j_gene: TRBJ2-1
v_gene: TRBV12-3/TRBV12-4
CDR3aa: CASSLTPQGEQFF
CDR3nt: TGTGCCAGCAGTTTGACGCCCCAGGGTGAGCAGTTCTTC

d_gene: -
abundance: -
j_gene: TRBJ1-1
v_gene: TRBV20-1
CDR3aa: CSASPQGNAEAFF
CDR3nt: TGCAGTGCTAGTCCTCAGGGGAATGCTGAAGCTTTCTTT

d_gene: -
abundance: -
j_gene: TRBJ1-1
v_gene: TRBV18
CDR3aa: CASSPQREMSTEAFF
CDR3nt: TGTGCCAGCTCACCACAGAGGGAGATGAGCACTGAAGCTTTCTTT

d_gene: TRBD2
abundance: -
j_gene: TRBJ2-1
v_gene: TRBV7-9
CDR3aa: CASSLPTGTSGDNEQFF
CDR3nt: TGTGCCAGCAGTTTACCGACCGGGACTAGCGGGGACAATGAGCAGTTCTTC

d_gene: TRBD1
abundance: -
j_gene: TRBJ1-2
v_gene: TRBV5-1
CDR3aa: CASSLGQGFPIEGYTF
CDR3nt: TGCGCCAGCAGCCTGGGACAGGGATTTCCAATCGAAGGCTACACCTTC

d_gene: -
abundance: -
j_gene: TRBJ1-1
v_gene: TRBV6-5
CDR3aa: CASSYSPPAGTEAFF
CDR3nt: TGTGCCAGCAGTTACTCGCCTCCTGCAGGGACTGAAGCTTTCTTT

d_gene: -
abundance: -
j_gene: TRBJ2-2
v_gene: TRBV6-4
CDR3aa: CASSDSASALTNTGELFF
CDR3nt: TGTGCCAGCAGTGACTCGGCTAGCGCCCTTACGAACACCGGGGAGCTGTTTTTT

d_gene: -
abundance: -
j_gene: TRBJ1-1
v_gene: TRBV29-1
CDR3aa: CSAQQGTEAFF
CDR3nt: TGCAGCGCCCAACAGGGAACTGAAGCTTTCTTT